The clone carrying this T cell receptor (beta chain) was observed a handful of times. Specified time point: pre-sensitization, week 0. Documented treatment: therapeutic diphenylcyclopropenone sensitization with weekly scalp DPC. This record belongs to a study of human T cells and chemical hapten exposure. TCRdb itself ran the RACE reads through MiXCR, one entry per CDR3 protein. The table has about 68,000 distinct CDR3 sequences, roughly 9.7% seen once; the top ten hold approximately 5.5%. This TCR was sampled from a woman between 50 and 59 years old with alopecia areata. Some clones in this sample may be carry-over from other donors' samples. The specimen comprised whole blood, sampled in connection with sensitization to the hapten diphenylcyclopropenone (DPC).

The CDR3 sequence: CASAGLAYNEQFF. The CDR3, as DNA: TGTGCCAGCGCGGGACTAGCGTACAATGAGCAGTTCTTC. The chain recombines TRBV18 with TRBJ2-1, with 10 bases lining up with TRBD2. CDR1 is KGHSH and CDR2 is LQKENI in the germline V gene. The J segment lost 4 bases and the V segment lost 8 bases, leaving 2 bases of the junction unmatched. CDR3 length: 13 amino acids.